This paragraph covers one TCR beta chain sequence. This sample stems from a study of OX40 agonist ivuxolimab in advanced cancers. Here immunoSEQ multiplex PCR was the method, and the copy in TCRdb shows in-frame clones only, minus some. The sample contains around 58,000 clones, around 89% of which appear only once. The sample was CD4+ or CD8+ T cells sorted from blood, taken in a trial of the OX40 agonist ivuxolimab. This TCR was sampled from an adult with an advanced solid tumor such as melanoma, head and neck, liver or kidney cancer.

The CDR3 sequence: CASSPPRGSSTDTQYF. The DNA for the CDR3 is TGTGCCAGCTCACCACCGAGGGGGTCAAGCACAGATACGCAGTATTTT. V and J are TRBV18 and TRBJ2-3, with D maybe TRBD1 (6 bases). The CDR3 is made up of 16 amino acids. V was clipped by 0 bases and J by 0 bases, with 10 bases between them. CDR1 is KGHSH, CDR2 LQKENI, per germline.